A selection of T cell receptor beta chains follows, all from one sample in a study of human T cells and chemical hapten exposure. MiXCR, run by TCRdb on the RACE reads, gives a single entry per CDR3 protein. The table lists about 99,000 distinct CDR3 sequences, 9.5% to 15% of them singletons. Specimen: whole blood, collected in connection with sensitization to the hapten diphenylcyclopropenone (DPC). The receptors stem from a middle-aged woman with alopecia areata. Some clones in this sample may be carry-over from other donors' samples. Each CDR3 is given with its conserved first and last residue. The order of the fields is CDR3 DNA, CDR3 protein, V gene, D gene, J gene, clone size. A D gene is named only where the DNA matches it firmly. Not all rows give a size; the values are once, few, many and, for expanded clones, a class.

DNA: TGCGCCAGCAGCTTGGCGGCCGGGAGAGCTTACGAGCAGTACTTC
CDR3: CASSLAAGRAYEQYF
V: TRBV5-1
D: NA
J: TRBJ2-7
size: few

DNA: TGTGCAAGTCGCTTGGAAAGGGGGCGTTTTGGACCGATTAACTATGGCTACACCTTC
CDR3: CASRLERGRFGPINYGYTF
V: TRBV12-2
D: NA
J: TRBJ1-2
size: NA

DNA: TGTGCCAGCAGGTTGGGGGGACAAAACAATGAGCAGTTCTTC
CDR3: CASRLGGQNNEQFF
V: TRBV7-2
D: NA
J: TRBJ2-1
size: NA

DNA: TGTGCCAGCACAAATTCCGGGACAGAGACCCAGTACTTC
CDR3: CASTNSGTETQYF
V: TRBV6-5
D: NA
J: TRBJ2-5
size: many

DNA: TGTGCCAGCACTCCTCGGGACCCCCCGAGCGCAGATACGCAGTATTTT
CDR3: CASTPRDPPSADTQYF
V: TRBV25-1
D: NA
J: TRBJ2-3
size: NA

DNA: TGTGCCAGCAACGACATAGCAGGGGGCGAGACCCAGTACTTC
CDR3: CASNDIAGGETQYF
V: TRBV28
D: TRBD1
J: TRBJ2-5
size: NA

DNA: TGTGCCAGCAGCCGGACGGGAGGCTACGAGCAGTACTTC
CDR3: CASSRTGGYEQYF
V: TRBV7-9
D: TRBD2
J: TRBJ2-7
size: NA

DNA: TGTGCCATCAGTGCGGGGGGGGATCAGCCCCAGCATTTT
CDR3: CAISAGGDQPQHF
V: TRBV10-3
D: NA
J: TRBJ1-5
size: many

DNA: TGTGCCAGCAGCTCTCTAGGGACAGTATACGAGCAGTACTTC
CDR3: CASSSLGTVYEQYF
V: TRBV7-8
D: TRBD1
J: TRBJ2-7
size: few

DNA: TGCGCCAGCAGCGACCAGGGAGCCCGGACAGATACGCAGTATTTT
CDR3: CASSDQGARTDTQYF
V: TRBV5-1
D: NA
J: TRBJ2-3
size: NA

DNA: TGTGCCAGCAGTTTCCGGCCCACCGGGGAGCTGTTTTTT
CDR3: CASSFRPTGELFF
V: TRBV12-3/TRBV12-4
D: NA
J: TRBJ2-2
size: few

DNA: TGTGCCAGCTCACCATCGGGGGTTAACTACGAGCAGTACTTC
CDR3: CASSPSGVNYEQYF
V: TRBV18
D: NA
J: TRBJ2-7
size: few

DNA: TGCAGTGCTAGAGAGTACAGCGGGAGTAGCACAGATACGCAGTATTTT
CDR3: CSAREYSGSSTDTQYF
V: TRBV20-1
D: TRBD2
J: TRBJ2-3
size: few

DNA: TGTGCCAGCAGCCCCGGAGGGCGGACGAGGGGAGACATTCAGTACTTC
CDR3: CASSPGGRTRGDIQYF
V: TRBV12-3/TRBV12-4
D: NA
J: TRBJ2-4
size: few

DNA: TGTGCCAGCAGCTTAGTGGGGAAAGCGAACACCGGGGAGCTGTTTTTT
CDR3: CASSLVGKANTGELFF
V: TRBV11-2
D: NA
J: TRBJ2-2
size: many

DNA: TGCAGCGTTGAAGATCTTCGAAGGAACACCGGGGAGCTGTTTTTT
CDR3: CSVEDLRRNTGELFF
V: TRBV29-1
D: NA
J: TRBJ2-2
size: many

DNA: TGTGCCAGCAGTGAAGGGGGTCCTAATCAGCCCCAGCATTTT
CDR3: CASSEGGPNQPQHF
V: TRBV6-1
D: NA
J: TRBJ1-5
size: many

DNA: TGTGCCAGCAGCTCATCCGGGACAGGGACTGAAGCTTTCTTT
CDR3: CASSSSGTGTEAFF
V: TRBV7-9
D: TRBD1
J: TRBJ1-1
size: few

DNA: TGTGCCATCAGTTCCGGGACAGGGGGCAGCGAGCAGTACTTC
CDR3: CAISSGTGGSEQYF
V: TRBV10-3
D: TRBD1
J: TRBJ2-7
size: few

DNA: TGTGCCAGAAGCCAAGACGGGATCTATGGCTACACCTTC
CDR3: CARSQDGIYGYTF
V: TRBV3-1
D: NA
J: TRBJ1-2
size: NA

DNA: TGTGCCAGCAGCTTAATCCCCGGTGAAGCTTTCTTT
CDR3: CASSLIPGEAFF
V: TRBV7-3
D: NA
J: TRBJ1-1
size: many

DNA: TGTGCCAGCAGCGACGGACTAGCGGGAAGGCTGTTCTTC
CDR3: CASSDGLAGRLFF
V: TRBV28
D: TRBD2
J: TRBJ2-1
size: NA

DNA: TGCAGCGTTAAGAGGGAGGGGACTGAAGCTTTCTTT
CDR3: CSVKREGTEAFF
V: TRBV29-1
D: NA
J: TRBJ1-1
size: few

DNA: TGTGCAAGTCGCCCCCCTCTCGGGGCAATGAGTCAGCCCCAGCATTTT
CDR3: CASRPPLGAMSQPQHF
V: TRBV12-2
D: NA
J: TRBJ1-5
size: NA

DNA: TGTGCCAGCAGCCCTCGACCGGACATGAACACTGAAGCTTTCTTT
CDR3: CASSPRPDMNTEAFF
V: TRBV12-3/TRBV12-4
D: NA
J: TRBJ1-1
size: many

DNA: TGTGCCAGCAGTTCTCCCGGGACAGGGATTTACGAGCAGTACTTC
CDR3: CASSSPGTGIYEQYF
V: TRBV6-5
D: TRBD1
J: TRBJ2-7
size: many

DNA: TGTGCCAGCTCACCGGGTTTTGCCGCCGGGGAGCTGTTTTTT
CDR3: CASSPGFAAGELFF
V: TRBV18
D: NA
J: TRBJ2-2
size: NA

DNA: TGTGCCAGTACCCCTAGCGGTCCTTACAATGAGCAGTTCTTC
CDR3: CASTPSGPYNEQFF
V: TRBV19
D: TRBD2
J: TRBJ2-1
size: NA

DNA: TGTGCCAGCAGCCAAGGGTGGGCGGGAGTGAGCGAGCAGTACTTC
CDR3: CASSQGWAGVSEQYF
V: TRBV14
D: TRBD2
J: TRBJ2-7
size: few

DNA: TGTGCCAGCGTACGCGATAGCGGGGGTGACACCGGGGAGCTGTTTTTT
CDR3: CASVRDSGGDTGELFF
V: TRBV12-3/TRBV12-4
D: TRBD2
J: TRBJ2-2
size: few

DNA: TGTGCCAGCAGCTTGGGACAGGACTATGGCTACACCTTC
CDR3: CASSLGQDYGYTF
V: TRBV5-6
D: NA
J: TRBJ1-2
size: NA

DNA: TGCAGTGCCCTCGGTCGGGAGAATGAGCAGTTCTTC
CDR3: CSALGRENEQFF
V: TRBV20-1
D: NA
J: TRBJ2-1
size: many

DNA: TGTGCCAGCAGCTTCGGACCCGGGACAGGGGGATACGAGCAGTACTTC
CDR3: CASSFGPGTGGYEQYF
V: TRBV11-2
D: TRBD1
J: TRBJ2-7
size: few

DNA: TGCGCCAGCAGCCAGGCGACGAGCACAGATACGCAGTATTTT
CDR3: CASSQATSTDTQYF
V: TRBV5-1
D: NA
J: TRBJ2-3
size: NA

DNA: TGTGCCAGCAGCTTACAGGGACTAGCGGGGGAAGAGACCCAGTACTTC
CDR3: CASSLQGLAGEETQYF
V: TRBV7-2
D: TRBD2
J: TRBJ2-5
size: NA

DNA: TGTGCCAGCAGCCCCTCCCGCGCCCGGGAGCTGTTTTTT
CDR3: CASSPSRARELFF
V: TRBV12-3/TRBV12-4
D: NA
J: TRBJ2-2
size: NA

DNA: TGCAGCGTTTTGGTCCCCCCAGAGGTCTCTGGAAACACCATATATTTT
CDR3: CSVLVPPEVSGNTIYF
V: TRBV29-1
D: NA
J: TRBJ1-3
size: few

DNA: TGTGCCAGCAGTTACAGGGAATTGACCACTGAAGCTTTCTTT
CDR3: CASSYRELTTEAFF
V: TRBV6-5
D: NA
J: TRBJ1-1
size: many

DNA: TGCGCCAGCAGCCTGGGACTGCTCGGAAACACCGGGGAGCTGTTTTTT
CDR3: CASSLGLLGNTGELFF
V: TRBV4-3
D: NA
J: TRBJ2-2
size: many

DNA: TGTGCCAGCAGCTTAGCGGGACAGGGGAGTTACGAGCAGTACTTC
CDR3: CASSLAGQGSYEQYF
V: TRBV7-9
D: TRBD1
J: TRBJ2-7
size: few